These 5 T cell receptor beta chains share one sample of origin, sequenced in a study of blood T cell repertoires in COVID-19. TCRdb keeps only in-frame clones here, not all; method: immunoSEQ multiplex PCR. The table lists around 250,000 clones, more than 70% of them singletons. The sequencing sample was made of peripheral blood. The receptors originated from a man at least 80 years old with acute or convalescent COVID-19.

The chain couples TRBV3-1 (or the pseudogene TRBV3-2) to TRBJ2-1; 7 bases are a match to TRBD1. Unmatched junction bases numbered 2, after V lost 1 base and J lost 2 bases. Germline-derived CDR1 and CDR2 are LGHDT and YNNKEL (reference sequence). The CDR3 runs to 15 residues. DNA for the CDR3: TGTGCCAGCAGCCAAGGGACAGGCCCCTACAATGAGCAGTTCTTC. Encoded protein: CASSQGTGPYNEQFF.

The count of this clone is one. The chain is built from TRBV5-4 and TRBJ2-3; possibly TRBD2 for D (6 bases). Germline CDR1 and CDR2: SGHNT and YYREEE (reference sequence). V lost 4 bases and J 0 bases, leaving 12 bases between the germline ends. This CDR3 contains 15 residues. The chain's CDR3 is CASSRKLASTDTQYF. CDR3 nucleotides: TGTGCCAGCAGCCGTAAACTAGCTAGCACAGATACGCAGTATTTT.

The CDR3 DNA is TGCAGCGTTCAACCAGGGGCGGGAGAGACCCAGTACTTC. Protein sequence: CSVQPGAGETQYF. V usage is TRBV29-1 and J usage is TRBJ2-5; weak D call: TRBD1 (6 bases). Germline CDR1 reads SQVTM; CDR2 reads ANQGSEA. The CDR3 spans 13 residues. Trimming left V 5 bases short and J 4 bases short, with 14 bases between.

This clone came up once. The chain employs TRBV3-1 (or the pseudogene TRBV3-2) and TRBJ2-1, with D perhaps matching TRBD2 (6 bases). The CDR3 runs 15 residues. Germline assignment: CDR1 LGHDT and CDR2 YNNKEL (reference sequence). Trimming took 1 base from V and 3 from J, leaving 10 bases between them. DNA for the CDR3: TGTGCCAGCAGCCAAGTCGGCGGGGACTACAATGAGCAGTTCTTC. Translation: CASSQVGGDYNEQFF.

The chain has TRBV5-1 and TRBJ1-1, with TRBD1 matching 7 bases. This CDR3 region has 14 residues. CDR1 and CDR2 (germline): SGHRS, YFSETQ. V was clipped by 5 bases and J by 3 bases; unmatched bases: 7. The CDR3, as DNA: TGCGCCAGCAGTAGGGGGCGCGGGGACACTGAAGCTTTCTTT. This encodes CASSRGRGDTEAFF.